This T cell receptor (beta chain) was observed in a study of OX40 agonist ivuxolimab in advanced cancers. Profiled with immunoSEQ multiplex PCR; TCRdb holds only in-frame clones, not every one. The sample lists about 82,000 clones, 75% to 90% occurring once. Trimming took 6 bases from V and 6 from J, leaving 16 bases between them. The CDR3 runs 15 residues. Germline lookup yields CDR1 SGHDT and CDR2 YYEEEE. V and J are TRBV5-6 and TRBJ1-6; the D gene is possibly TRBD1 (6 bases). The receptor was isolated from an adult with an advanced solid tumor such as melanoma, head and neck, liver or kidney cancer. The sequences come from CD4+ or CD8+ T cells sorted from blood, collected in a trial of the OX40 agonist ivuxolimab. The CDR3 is CASTRRAGANSPLHF. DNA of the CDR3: TGTGCCAGCACCCGTCGGGCAGGGGCTAATTCACCCCTCCACTTT.